These 26 T cell receptor beta chains came from one sample sequenced in a study of T cells in Graves' hyperthyroidism and ophthalmopathy. TCR beta CDR3 region amplification was performed from RNA transcripts. Carried out on the TCR CDR3, a first-round RT-PCR used the HTBI primer set. Via MiXCR, TCRdb re-called the multiplex PCR reads, giving one row per CDR3 protein. The repertoire holds roughly 800,000 distinct CDR3 sequences, roughly 40% seen once, with about 9% in the top ten. Sample: blood. These receptors originate from a young man with Graves' hyperthyroidism.

This rearrangement joins TRBV12-3 or TRBV12-4 to TRBJ2-5; TRBD2 aligns across 9 bases. Unmatched junction bases numbered 3, after V lost 5 bases and J lost 5 bases. The CDR3 totals 13 residues. CDR3: CASSVSGSETQYF. The CDR3 DNA reads TGTGCCAGCAGTGTTAGCGGGAGTGAGACCCAGTACTTC.

This clonotype was observed once. Relative to the germline gene, one junction end is altered; a read error may explain this. The chain couples TRBV15 to TRBJ2-2, with D tentatively TRBD1 (5 bases). From germline, CDR1 is LNHNV and CDR2 YYDKDF (reference sequence). The CDR3 runs to 15 residues. The CDR3 DNA sequence: TGTGCCGCCAGCAGCCCCGGACAAAACACCGGGGAGCTGTTTTTT. It translates to CAASSPGQNTGELFF.

This clonotype was seen a few times. The chain has TRBV5-4 and TRBJ2-5; 8 nucleotides align to TRBD1. V trimming: 2 bases; J trimming: 5 bases; junction bases outside the gene matches: 5. Germline V gene lookup returns CDR1 SGHNT and CDR2 YYREEE (reference sequence). The CDR3 runs to 14 residues. This chain's CDR3 is CASSFQGADETQYF. In DNA, the CDR3 is TGTGCCAGCAGCTTCCAGGGGGCGGATGAGACCCAGTACTTC. Full variable domain (outside the CDR3, taken from reference TRBV5-4 and TRBJ2-5): ETGVTQSPTHLIKTRGQQVTLRCSSQSGHNTVSWYQQALGQGPQFIFQYYREEENGRGNFPPRFSGLQFPNYSSELNVNALELDDSALYLCASSFQGADETQYFGPGTRLLVL.

V is TRBV7-9 and J is TRBJ1-1; D is undetermined. Looked up from germline, CDR1 is SEHNR and CDR2 is FQNEAQ (reference sequence). The CDR3 length is 18 residues. Trimming removed 6 bases from V and 0 bases from J, with 23 bases in between. Here the CDR3 reads CASSFPSHYQSVNTEAFF. CDR3 bases: TGTGCCAGCAGTTTTCCCAGCCATTATCAAAGCGTGAACACTGAAGCTTTCTTT.

This chain joins TRBV20-1 and TRBJ1-1, with 8 bases matching TRBD1. Trimming took 1 base from V and 1 from J; bases not matched to a gene: 11. Germline CDR1 DFQATT, CDR2 SNEGSKA (reference sequence). The CDR3 runs 17 residues. The CDR3 nucleotides are TGCAGTGCTAGAGGGGGGGGGACAGGTTGGGCGAACACTGAAGCTTTCTTT. As protein: CSARGGGTGWANTEAFF.

V is TRBV4-3 and J is TRBJ2-2; D not resolved. CDR1 is LGHNA, CDR2 YSLEER, per germline. The CDR3 length is 15 residues. The V end lost 0 bases, the J end lost 6 bases, and 11 bases lay between the germline ends. The CDR3 loop reads CASSQDNGYAGELFF. The CDR3 DNA is TGCGCCAGCAGCCAAGATAATGGGTACGCCGGGGAGCTGTTTTTT.

The chain couples TRBV2 to TRBJ1-4; D possibly corresponds to TRBD1 (6 bases). Trimming shortened V by 11 bases and J by 9 bases, and 10 bases separated the two germline ends. CDR1 SNHLY and CDR2 FYNNEI come from the germline V gene. This CDR3 comprises 10 residues. CDR3 in DNA: TGTGCCGGACAGCTCAAAAAACTGTTTTTT. Residues: CAGQLKKLFF. Full variable domain (rest looked up from reference TRBV2 and TRBJ1-4): EPEVTQTPSHQVTQMGQEVILRCVPISNHLYFYWYRQILGQKVEFLVSFYNNEISEKSEIFDDQFSVERPDGSNFTLKIRSTKLEDSAMYFCAGQLKKLFFGSGTQLSVL.

This chain connects TRBV7-8 to TRBJ2-7; D is ambiguous. The ends were cut back, 10 bases at V and 0 bases at J, with 13 bases in the middle. Per the germline V gene, CDR1 is SGHVS and CDR2 is FQNEAQ. This CDR3 has 13 amino acids. The CDR3 DNA follows: TGTGCCACTCGCGGTGAAAGCTCCTACGAGCAGTACTTC. The encoded protein is CATRGESSYEQYF.

The CDR3 DNA reads as TGTGCCAGCAGCTTAGAGGCCAGGGGAAGGGACTACGAGCAGTACTTC. Amino acid sequence: CASSLEARGRDYEQYF. The V gene is TRBV13, the J gene TRBJ2-7; the D gene is possibly TRBD1 (6 bases). Germline assignment: CDR1 PRHDT and CDR2 FYEKMQ (reference sequence). V lost 1 base to trimming and J lost 3 bases, with 16 bases between them. The CDR3 is made up of 16 amino acids.

In this sample, this clonotype turned up once. One end of the junction varies from germline; a read error may be responsible. This chain joins TRBV5-4 and TRBJ2-7, with 7 bases identical to TRBD1. From germline, CDR1 is SGHNT and CDR2 YYREEE (reference sequence). The CDR3 has 14 amino acids. This chain's CDR3 is CAGSIRGYTYEQYF. CDR3 bases: TGTGCCGGCAGTATCAGGGGGTATACCTACGAGCAGTACTTC. The variable domain in full, with the rest retrieved from reference TRBV5-4 and TRBJ2-7, is ETGVTQSPTHLIKTRGQQVTLRCSSQSGHNTVSWYQQALGQGPQFIFQYYREEENGRGNFPPRFSGLQFPNYSSELNVNALELDDSALYLCAGSIRGYTYEQYFGPGTRLTVT.

This clonotype came up a few times. The chain carries TRBV2 and TRBJ1-4, with TRBD1 identical over 8 bases. The germline gives CDR1 SNHLY, CDR2 FYNNEI. The CDR3 loop spans 20 amino acids. The ends lost 6 bases at V and 1 base at J; junction bases unmatched: 19. Here the CDR3 reads CASRGGAGGMSLRTNEKLFF. CDR3 DNA: TGTGCCAGCAGAGGGGGGGCAGGGGGCATGTCCTTGCGAACTAATGAAAAACTGTTTTTT.

This clonotype was detected ten times or more. The chain couples TRBV19 to TRBJ1-2; D possibly corresponds to TRBD1 (6 bases). Germline values: CDR1 LNHDA, CDR2 SQIVND (reference sequence). The V gene lost 8 bases and the J gene lost 5 bases, with 21 bases spanning the gap. The CDR3 is 15 amino acids. The CDR3 DNA sequence: TGTGCCAGTCAGTCTTTTGGGGCAGGGGAATATGGCTACACCTTC. This gives the protein CASQSFGAGEYGYTF. Based on the CDR3 plus reference TRBV19 and TRBJ1-2, the full variable domain is DGGITQSPKYLFRKEGQNVTLSCEQNLNHDAMYWYRQDPGQGLRLIYYSQIVNDFQKGDIAEGYSVSREKKESFPLTVTSAQKNPTAFYLCASQSFGAGEYGYTFGSGTRLTVV.

This clonotype has at least ten counts. The rearrangement joins TRBV2 to TRBJ1-1; no definite D call. This CDR3 is 13 amino acids long. Trimming took off 7 bases at V and 1 base at J, with 10 bases between the two ends. The germline CDR1 and CDR2 sequences are SNHLY and FYNNEI. The CDR3 spells CASKLDQNTEAFF. In nucleotides, the CDR3 is TGTGCCAGCAAGCTGGACCAGAACACTGAAGCTTTCTTT.

This clonotype was picked up many times. The chain is built from TRBV7-8 and TRBJ2-7; tentatively, D is TRBD2 (6 bases). V shed 0 bases and J shed 10 bases, with 10 bases lying between them. This CDR3 spans 12 amino acids. Germline V gene lookup returns CDR1 SGHVS and CDR2 FQNEAQ. The CDR3 sequence: CASSLAAGDQYF. As DNA, the CDR3 is TGTGCCAGCAGCTTAGCAGCGGGTGACCAGTACTTC.

This clonotype appeared once. The chain recombines TRBV25-1 with TRBJ1-4, with D tentatively TRBD1 (6 bases). The V end lost 8 bases, the J end lost 3 bases, and 10 bases lay between the germline ends. The germline CDR1 and CDR2 sequences are MGHDK and SYGVNS. The CDR3 contains 13 residues. CDR3 nucleotides: TGTGCCAGCGTGAAGGGGGCTAATGAAAAACTGTTTTTT. This encodes CASVKGANEKLFF.

For this clonotype: A much more abundant neighbour one base away suggests this may be a read error. This sequence joins TRBV10-3 and TRBJ1-5; 10 bases align to TRBD1. The CDR3 covers 14 residues. Germline V gene sequence: CDR1 ENHRY, CDR2 SYGVKD. The J segment lost 4 bases and the V segment lost 8 bases, leaving 5 bases of the junction unmatched. Written as DNA, the CDR3 is TGTGCCATCGGCCCGGACAGGGGGAATCAGCCCCAGCATTTT. Amino acid sequence: CAIGPDRGNQPQHF.

V gene TRBV20-1 combines with J gene TRBJ2-7, with D perhaps given as TRBD1 or TRBD2 (6 bases each). The CDR3 is 14 amino acids. The V and J ends lost 0 bases and 2 bases respectively, with 11 bases between them. Germline CDR1 and CDR2: DFQATT and SNEGSKA (reference sequence). CDR3 protein: CSARDTGAAYEQYF. The CDR3 DNA is TGCAGTGCTAGAGATACGGGGGCAGCCTACGAGCAGTACTTC.

V is TRBV29-1 and J is TRBJ2-2; D not certain. This CDR3 contains 11 residues. From germline, CDR1 is SQVTM and CDR2 ANQGSEA. V lost 8 bases and J lost 7, with 11 bases in between. The CDR3 nucleotides read TGCAGCTTGAACGCGGACGGGGAGCTGTTTTTT. This translates into CSLNADGELFF.

This chain connects TRBV12-3 or TRBV12-4 to TRBJ1-2; 9 nucleotides match TRBD1. This CDR3 spans 12 amino acids. V was clipped by 6 bases and J by 6 bases; unmatched bases: 2. The CDR3 sequence: CASRGDRDGYTF. The CDR3 coding sequence is TGTGCCAGCAGGGGGGACAGGGATGGCTACACCTTC.

The chain combines TRBV5-1 with TRBJ2-7, with D hard to call. With 1 base removed from V and 6 bases from J, the gap between germline ends came to 17 bases. Per the germline V gene, CDR1 is SGHRS and CDR2 is YFSETQ. The CDR3 is 15 amino acids. As DNA, the CDR3 is TGCGCCAGCAGCTTGTCGAATATGATAGGATTCGAGCAGTACTTC. It translates to CASSLSNMIGFEQYF.

This clonotype has a single count. CDR3 sequence reads: CASSYFRPSGTGELFF. The CDR3 DNA reads as TGTGCCAGCAGTTACTTTAGGCCCTCGGGGACCGGGGAGCTGTTTTTT. The chain is built from TRBV2 and TRBJ2-2; perhaps TRBD2 as D (5 bases). In germline, CDR1 is SNHLY, CDR2 FYNNEI. With 5 bases removed from V and 5 bases from J, the gap between germline ends came to 18 bases. The CDR3 extends over 16 amino acids.

In nucleotides, the CDR3 is TGCAGTGCGAAGCCGGGACCCGGGGAGCTGTTTTTT. Its protein is CSAKPGPGELFF. This chain uses TRBV20-1 with TRBJ2-2; tentatively, D is TRBD1 or TRBD2 (5 bases each). The germline V gene has CDR1 DFQATT and CDR2 SNEGSKA (reference sequence). The CDR3 length is 12 residues. Trimming removed 6 bases at V and 6 bases at J, with 11 bases between.

The rearrangement uses TRBV10-3 and TRBJ1-6, with D perhaps matching TRBD1 (6 bases). The CDR3 sequence is 15 residues long. From germline, CDR1 is ENHRY and CDR2 SYGVKD. Trimming took 0 bases from V and 7 from J, leaving 10 bases between them. The CDR3 nucleotides are TGTGCCATCAGTGAGTCAGGGGGGTCGAATTCACCCCTCCACTTT. It codes for CAISESGGSNSPLHF.

This chain uses TRBV4-1 with TRBJ2-7; no firm D call. The germline gives CDR1 MGHRA, CDR2 YSYEKL. With 1 base removed from V and 5 bases from J, the gap between germline ends came to 15 bases. The CDR3 is 15 amino acids. The CDR3 protein is CASSQGHAGRDEQYF. In DNA, the CDR3 is TGCGCCAGCAGCCAAGGTCACGCAGGCCGGGACGAGCAGTACTTC.

This clonotype was seen just once. This chain links TRBV2 with TRBJ2-7, with 10 bases lining up with TRBD2. The CDR3 covers 16 residues. Trimming at V came to 6 bases and at J to 6 bases, leaving 14 bases not matched to a gene. Looked up from germline, CDR1 is SNHLY and CDR2 is FYNNEI. Here the CDR3 reads CASSQDPGTSAREQYF. The CDR3 nucleotides are TGTGCCAGCAGCCAAGATCCGGGGACTAGCGCCCGCGAGCAGTACTTC.

The chain uses TRBV20-1 and TRBJ2-5; perhaps TRBD1 as D (5 bases). V lost 3 bases and J lost 4, with 9 bases in between. Germline V gives CDR1 DFQATT, CDR2 SNEGSKA (reference sequence). CDR3 length: 12 amino acids. In DNA, the CDR3 is TGCAGTGCTAGTAATGGGGCAGAGACCCAGTACTTC. It is translated as CSASNGAETQYF.